Below, 7 T cell receptor beta chains from the same sample are listed, as sequenced in a study of human T cells and chemical hapten exposure. TCRdb re-analysed the RACE reads in MiXCR, keeping a single row per CDR3 protein. This table has 35,000 to 50,000 distinct CDR3 sequences, around 3.6% appearing once. Time point in this sample: healthy volunteer bleed at 6 weeks. Someone pulled total RNA out of unfractionated whole blood. Sequencing used whole blood. The receptors stem from a human donor in good health. Some clones in this sample may be carry-over from other donors' samples.

The gene calls are TRBV25-1 and TRBJ1-2; D is ambiguous. The CDR3 runs 15 residues. Germline CDR1 MGHDK, CDR2 SYGVNS. V was shortened by 0 bases and J by 5 bases, with 13 bases between the two germline ends. The CDR3 nucleotides read TGTGCCAGCAGTGAATATAACCCAATCCGTTATGGCTACACCTTC. This encodes CASSEYNPIRYGYTF.

The sample holds a few counts of this clonotype. This chain connects TRBV7-3 to TRBJ2-2, with 8 bases that match TRBD1. The trim removed 2 bases at V and 10 bases at J, leaving 9 bases unmatched. Germline V lookup: CDR1 SGHTA, CDR2 FQGTGA. CDR3 length equals 15 residues. CDR3 DNA: TGTGCCAGCAGCTTACGGGTGGACAGGGCGGCGGAGCTGTTTTTT. It codes for CASSLRVDRAAELFF.

In this sample, this clonotype turned up many times. The chain links TRBV5-1 to TRBJ1-5, with TRBD1 identical over 11 bases. This CDR3 spans 15 amino acids. CDR1 and CDR2 (germline): SGHRS, YFSETQ. In DNA form, the CDR3 reads TGCGACGGAAGGACAGGGGGCGGTAGCAATCAGCCCCAGCATTTT. Its translation: CDGRTGGGSNQPQHF.

In this sample, this clonotype turned up many times. This rearrangement joins TRBV7-9 to TRBJ1-5; D gene unclear. CDR1 and CDR2 (germline): SEHNR, FQNEAQ (reference sequence). V gave up 1 base and J gave up 8 bases, with 9 bases separating them. The CDR3 has 13 residues. CDR3 residues: CASSLEGIEPQHF. CDR3 nucleotide sequence: TGTGCCAGCAGCTTAGAGGGAATTGAGCCCCAGCATTTT.

This clonotype was seen repeatedly, ten times or more. V usage is TRBV21-1 and J usage is TRBJ1-1. TRBV21-1 constitutes a pseudogene. The CDR3 totals 15 residues. The CDR3 spells CASPPSTERNTEAFF. The CDR3, as DNA: TGTGCCAGCCCTCCCTCGACGGAGAGGAACACTGAAGCTTTCTTT.

This clonotype was seen at least ten times. The chain joins TRBV20-1 to TRBJ2-4; TRBD2 matches at 7 bases. The CDR3 consists of 16 residues. Germline V gene sequence: CDR1 DFQATT, CDR2 SNEGSKA (reference sequence). The trim removed 0 bases at V and 0 bases at J, leaving 5 bases unmatched. The CDR3 nucleotides read TGCAGTGCTAGAGATGATGGGGGGGTAGCCAAAAACATTCAGTACTTC. Amino acids: CSARDDGGVAKNIQYF.

By proportion, this clonotype is medium-sized (0.01 to 0.1%). The chain uses TRBV28 and TRBJ2-7; D call uncertain. The germline CDR1 and CDR2 sequences are MDHEN and SYDVKM. Deletions cut 7 bases from V and 2 bases from J, with 12 bases between. The CDR3 contains 13 residues. The chain's CDR3 is CASNQYETYEQYF. CDR3 bases: TGTGCCAGCAACCAATACGAAACCTACGAGCAGTACTTC.